The next 13 T cell receptor beta chains were all read from a single sample in a study of blood T cell repertoires in COVID-19. Profiled with immunoSEQ multiplex PCR; TCRdb holds only in-frame clones, not every one. The sample has about 74,000 clones; about nine tenths are singletons. Sequenced material: peripheral blood. The receptors shown here come from an elderly woman with acute or convalescent COVID-19.

In this sample, this clone turned up once. J is TRBJ2-1 and V is TRBV6-5; 8 bases are shared with TRBD2. The CDR3 spans 15 residues. Germline CDR1 and CDR2: MNHEY and SVGAGI. V lost 4 bases to trimming and J lost 6 bases; unmatched junction nucleotides: 8. CDR3: CASSLSGSKSNEQFF. CDR3 DNA sequence: TGTGCCAGCAGTTTAAGCGGGAGTAAATCCAATGAGCAGTTCTTC.

The chain carries TRBV30 and TRBJ1-3, with D possibly TRBD1 on 5 matching bases. This CDR3 is built from 16 residues. With 4 bases removed from V and 4 bases from J, the gap between germline ends came to 20 bases. Per germline, CDR1 GTSNPN and CDR2 SVGIG (reference sequence). DNA for the CDR3: TGTGCCTGGACGGCAGGGAACGGTGGGTTGGGAAACACCATATATTTT. It specifies CAWTAGNGGLGNTIYF.

The rearrangement uses TRBV5-1 and TRBJ1-2, with TRBD1 matching 8 bases. V lost 3 bases to trimming and J lost 8 bases; unmatched junction nucleotides: 6. Per germline, CDR1 SGHRS and CDR2 YFSETQ. CDR3 size: 13 residues. CDR3 region: CASSSLGQGGYTF. The CDR3 DNA is TGCGCCAGCAGCTCATTAGGACAGGGCGGCTACACCTTC.

The chain links TRBV4-2 to TRBJ2-3; 10 bases align to TRBD2. Germline V CDR1 and CDR2: LGHNA, YNFKEQ. Trimming cost V 1 base and J 4 bases; bases outside gene matches: 17. The length of the CDR3 is 20 residues. Here the CDR3 reads CASSQARPAGGLFVADTQYF. The CDR3, as DNA: TGTGCCAGCAGCCAAGCTCGGCCAGCGGGGGGGCTATTCGTCGCAGATACGCAGTATTTT.

V and J are TRBV4-3 and TRBJ1-2, with TRBD1 matching over 7 bases. Per germline, CDR1 LGHNA and CDR2 YSLEER. With V trimmed by 3 bases and J by 8 bases, 3 bases remained unmatched. The CDR3 is made up of 12 amino acids. The chain's CDR3 is CASSHRTGGYTF. The CDR3 DNA reads as TGCGCCAGCAGCCACAGGACAGGAGGCTACACCTTC.

The gene calls are TRBV4-2 and TRBJ1-2, with no clear D. V was cut by 2 bases and J by 6 bases, with 16 bases left in between. The CDR3 runs to 15 residues. The germline V gene has CDR1 LGHNA and CDR2 YNFKEQ. CDR3 loop: CASSQTRENTDGYTF. Written as DNA, the CDR3 is TGTGCCAGCAGCCAAACCCGGGAAAATACCGATGGCTACACCTTC.

CDR3: CASRSGTSVPPLLQYF. The CDR3, as DNA: TGTGCCAGCAGGTCCGGGACTAGCGTCCCCCCCTTATTGCAGTATTTT. This chain connects TRBV2 to TRBJ2-3, with TRBD2 matching 10 bases. The CDR3 contains 16 residues. Trimming took 6 bases from V and 11 from J; bases not matched to a gene: 17. In germline, CDR1 is SNHLY, CDR2 FYNNEI.

The V call is TRBV6-1, the J call TRBJ2-1; 10 bases are shared with TRBD2. Germline-derived CDR1 and CDR2 are MNHNS and SASEGT. CDR3 length: 19 amino acids. With V trimmed by 1 base and J by 2 bases, 11 bases remained unmatched. CDR3 region: CASSEGSSGRPKPYNEQFF. In nucleotides, the CDR3 is TGTGCCAGCAGTGAAGGGTCTAGCGGGAGACCTAAACCCTACAATGAGCAGTTCTTC.

CDR3 sequence: CATREGSQETQYF. The CDR3 DNA reads as TGCGCCACCAGGGAGGGCTCTCAAGAGACCCAGTACTTC. V usage is TRBV5-1 and J usage is TRBJ2-5, with 7 nucleotides matching TRBD2. The germline CDR1 and CDR2 sequences are SGHRS and YFSETQ. V dropped 9 bases and J dropped 2; count of bases not matched to a gene: 7. The CDR3 spans 13 residues.

V usage is TRBV9 and J usage is TRBJ2-5; TRBD1 aligns across 7 bases. V was pared by 0 bases and J by 5 bases, with 1 base of the junction left unmatched. The CDR3 runs 13 residues. Germline V gene lookup returns CDR1 SGDLS and CDR2 YYNGEE. For the CDR3, the DNA is TGTGCCAGCAGCGTAGCAGGGGGTGAGACCCAGTACTTC. It codes for CASSVAGGETQYF.

The chain links TRBV3-1 (or the pseudogene TRBV3-2) to TRBJ2-3; TRBD2 agrees at 9 bases. The V segment lost 3 bases and the J segment 0 bases; nucleotides outside the gene matches: 7. This CDR3 spans 17 amino acids. CDR1 LGHDT and CDR2 YNNKEL come from the germline V gene (reference sequence). The CDR3 reads CASSQIRLADSTDTQYF. As DNA, the CDR3 is TGTGCCAGCAGCCAGATTCGACTAGCGGATAGCACAGATACGCAGTATTTT.

This chain connects TRBV5-5 to TRBJ1-4, with 9 bases matching TRBD1. The CDR3 is 20 amino acids. CDR1 is SGHKS and CDR2 is YYEKEE in the germline V gene (reference sequence). V lost 4 bases to trimming and J lost 2 bases; unmatched junction nucleotides: 18. CDR3 residues: CASSLDRDRERLRTNEKLFF. The CDR3, as DNA: TGTGCCAGCAGCCTTGACCGGGACAGGGAAAGGTTAAGGACTAATGAAAAACTGTTTTTT.

This clone was detected once. This chain joins TRBV11-2 and TRBJ2-1; 7 nucleotides agree with TRBD1. Losses at the gene ends were 6 bases for V and 0 bases for J; bases not matched to a gene: 5. The CDR3 runs 15 residues. Germline-derived CDR1 and CDR2 are SGHAT and FQNNGV. This CDR3 reads CASRPTGVSYNEQFF. The CDR3 DNA reads TGTGCCAGCAGACCTACAGGGGTCTCCTACAATGAGCAGTTCTTC.